Listed here is a single T cell receptor beta chain. Its antigen is unidentified. This sample is part of a study of T cell responses to AZD1222 COVID-19 vaccine. Study-wide points: Spike-specific TCR breadth and depth rose after two AZD1222 doses.

The CDR3 is 15 residues long. Profiling relied on immunoSEQ multiplex PCR, and the TCRdb table lists in-frame clones only, not all of them. The table includes approximately 180,000 clones, around 89% detected once. The origin of this receptor is an adult in good health. Sequences were derived from peripheral blood, sampled on day 0 of AZD1222 vaccination. This chain connects TRBV21-1 to TRBJ2-7; the D call in the table, TRBD1, was not verified against the DNA. TRBV21-1 is assigned pseudogene status. In nucleotides, the CDR3 is TGTGCCAGCAGCAGCTCCCTCAGTAGGGGTGACGAGCAGTACTTC. It is translated as CASSSSLSRGDEQYF.